This TCR beta chain derives from a study of shared clonotypes between healthy human individuals. The CDR3 has 14 residues. V was pared by 3 bases and J by 4 bases, with 12 bases between. Per the germline V gene, CDR1 is MNHEY and CDR2 is SMNVEV (reference sequence). The CD4+ fraction was divided into a CD45RA+ naive subset and a CD45RA-negative memory subset. Study-wide results and limits: Naive CD4 clonotypes were shared across a few donors at about 5.2%.

This clone showed up many times. As yet, its antigen is unknown. Method: immunoSEQ multiplex PCR; TCRdb's copy keeps in-frame clones and lacks some. The data show 550,000 to 850,000 clones, with roughly 72% seen just once and more than 1.5% held by the top ten. Sequencing input: memory CD4+ T cells sorted from blood. The subset: CD45RA-negative fraction. The TCR sequence derives from a woman aged 25-40 years in good health. The rearrangement links TRBV27 to TRBJ1-1; TRBD1 might be the D (5 bases). The CDR3 spells CASSFMGVATEAFF. Written as DNA, the CDR3 is TGTGCCAGCAGTTTTATGGGGGTGGCCACTGAAGCTTTCTTT.